This T cell receptor (beta chain) was profiled in a study of T-cell reconstitution after alpha-beta-depleted transplantation in children. Germline loops: CDR1 ENHRY, CDR2 SYGVKD. This CDR3 comprises 14 residues. Deletions cut 9 bases from V and 2 bases from J, with 14 bases between. Of note for this clonotype: The antigen remains unidentified.

Unique molecular identifiers were used in preparing the TCRbeta library. Each CDR3 protein gets one entry after TCRdb re-called the PCR reads with MiXCR. The repertoire holds a few hundred thousand distinct CDR3 sequences, with 25% to 30% as singletons. General study findings and limits: Several hundred expanded graft clones reportedly supplied alpha-beta T cells about two months after transplant.

The sequence was collected from a boy younger than two with Wiskott-Aldrich syndrome, due to receive a stem cell transplant. The V call is TRBV10-3, the J call TRBJ2-1, with D possibly TRBD1 on 6 matching bases. The source was PBMCs, collected before TCRalphabeta/CD19-depleted stem cell transplant. The CDR3 spells CAIRTAPTYNEQFF. CDR3 DNA sequence: TGTGCCATAAGGACAGCCCCCACCTACAATGAGCAGTTCTTC.